Presented here are 6 T cell receptor beta chains from one specimen sequenced in a study of T cell responses to AZD1222 COVID-19 vaccine. TCRdb keeps only in-frame clones here, not all; method: immunoSEQ multiplex PCR. Here the sample spans 50,000 or so clones, over 70% being singletons. Sequenced here: peripheral blood, sampled on day 0 of AZD1222 vaccination. The source is an adult in good health.

The rearrangement links TRBV15 to TRBJ1-1; D remains unclear. CDR1 and CDR2 from the germline V gene are LNHNV and YYDKDF (reference sequence). Trimming cost V 0 bases and J 5 bases, with 7 bases left between them. There are 13 residues in the CDR3. CDR3 residues: CATSREAGTEAFF. Written as DNA, the CDR3 is TGTGCCACCAGCAGAGAGGCCGGGACTGAAGCTTTCTTT. The full variable domain, its missing parts supplied by reference TRBV15 and TRBJ1-1, is DAMVIQNPRYQVTQFGKPVTLSCSQTLNHNVMYWYQQKSSQAPKLLFHYYDKDFNNEADTPDNFQSRRPNTSFCFLDIRSPGLGDTAMYLCATSREAGTEAFFGQGTRLTVV.

The V gene is TRBV9, the J gene TRBJ2-3; D is unclear. Trimming cost V 4 bases and J 4 bases, with 13 bases left between them. The CDR3 runs to 14 residues. Looked up from germline, CDR1 is SGDLS and CDR2 is YYNGEE. CDR3 sequence (DNA): TGTGCCAGCAGCAGGGAAGGGCAAGCAGATACGCAGTATTTT. As protein: CASSREGQADTQYF.

This sequence joins TRBV19 and TRBJ2-2, with 12 bases lining up with TRBD2. The CDR3 sequence is 16 residues long. In germline, CDR1 is LNHDA, CDR2 SQIVND (reference sequence). After removal of 5 bases from V and 0 bases from J, the junction contained 1 base not matched to a gene. CDR3 coding DNA: TGTGCCAGTAGTCCTAGCGGGAGGGCGAACACCGGGGAGCTGTTTTTT. It specifies CASSPSGRANTGELFF.

This chain links TRBV9 with TRBJ1-2, with D unresolved. Germline values: CDR1 SGDLS, CDR2 YYNGEE. V lost 4 bases and J 4 bases, leaving 20 bases between the germline ends. CDR3 length: 16 residues. The CDR3 bases are TGTGCCAGCAGCCCCCGCGGAGACAAATCTCCCTATGGCTACACCTTC. This gives the protein CASSPRGDKSPYGYTF.

This rearrangement joins TRBV9 to TRBJ2-2; D gene unclear. The V end lost 2 bases, the J end lost 2 bases, and 7 bases lay between the germline ends. Per the germline V gene, CDR1 is SGDLS and CDR2 is YYNGEE. The CDR3 is 14 residues long. The CDR3 DNA sequence: TGTGCCAGCAGCGTCAATCTTAACACCGGGGAGCTGTTTTTT. This gives the protein CASSVNLNTGELFF.

This clone was recorded a few times. The chain has TRBV6-1 and TRBJ1-2, with D unclear. The length of the CDR3 is 12 residues. Deletions cut 3 bases from V and 5 bases from J, with 7 bases between. Per germline, CDR1 MNHNS and CDR2 SASEGT. CDR3 amino acids: CASSEAEYGYTF. In DNA form, the CDR3 reads TGTGCCAGCAGTGAGGCAGAGTATGGCTACACCTTC.